This paragraph covers one T cell receptor (beta chain) sequence. The data derive from a study of T cell responses to AZD1222 COVID-19 vaccine. The CDR3 contains 14 residues. The germline gives CDR1 MNHNY, CDR2 SVGAGI (reference sequence). V dropped 3 bases and J dropped 7; count of bases not matched to a gene: 7. The repertoire was sequenced with immunoSEQ multiplex PCR; TCRdb's copy has only in-frame clones and lacks some. The sample shows around 150,000 clones, around nine tenths of them seen only once. Second-dose groups at about 4 or about 12 weeks were pooled. This material consisted of peripheral blood, taken 28 days after the second AZD1222 dose. The chain couples TRBV6-6 to TRBJ1-2; TRBD1 matches 8 bases. This TCR was sampled from an adult who received the AZD1222 COVID-19 vaccine. The CDR3 sequence: CASSYRQGKGGYTF. The CDR3 DNA reads as TGTGCCAGCAGTTATCGACAGGGGAAGGGTGGCTACACCTTC.